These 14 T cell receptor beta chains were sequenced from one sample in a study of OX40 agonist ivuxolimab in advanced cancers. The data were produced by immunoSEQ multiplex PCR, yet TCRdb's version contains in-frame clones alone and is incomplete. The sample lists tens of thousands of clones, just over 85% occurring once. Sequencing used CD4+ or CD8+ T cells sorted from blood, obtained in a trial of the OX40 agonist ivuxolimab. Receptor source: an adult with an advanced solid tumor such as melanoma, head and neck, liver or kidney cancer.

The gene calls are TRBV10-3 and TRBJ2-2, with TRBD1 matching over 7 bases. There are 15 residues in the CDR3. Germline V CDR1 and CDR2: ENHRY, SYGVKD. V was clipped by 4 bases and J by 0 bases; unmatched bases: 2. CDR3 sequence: CAISAGTANTGELFF. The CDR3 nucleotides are TGTGCCATCAGTGCCGGGACAGCGAACACCGGGGAGCTGTTTTTT.

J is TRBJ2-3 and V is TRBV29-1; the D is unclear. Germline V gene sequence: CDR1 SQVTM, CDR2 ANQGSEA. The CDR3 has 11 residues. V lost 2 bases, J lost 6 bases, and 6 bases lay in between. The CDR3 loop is CSVEFGDTQYF. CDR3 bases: TGCAGCGTTGAATTTGGGGATACGCAGTATTTT.

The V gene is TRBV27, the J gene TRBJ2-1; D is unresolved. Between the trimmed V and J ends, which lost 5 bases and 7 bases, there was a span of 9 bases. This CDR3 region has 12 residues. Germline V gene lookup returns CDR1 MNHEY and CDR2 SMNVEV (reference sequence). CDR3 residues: CASSPYGNEQFF. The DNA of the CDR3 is TGTGCCAGCAGTCCTTACGGGAATGAGCAGTTCTTC.

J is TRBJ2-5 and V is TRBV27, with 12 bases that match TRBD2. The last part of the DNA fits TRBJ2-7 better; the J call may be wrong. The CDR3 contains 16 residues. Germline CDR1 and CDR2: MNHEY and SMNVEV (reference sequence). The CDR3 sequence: CASSLLGTSGFYEQYF. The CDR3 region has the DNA TGTGCCAGCAGTTTATTAGGGACTAGCGGGTTCTACGAGCAGTACTTC.

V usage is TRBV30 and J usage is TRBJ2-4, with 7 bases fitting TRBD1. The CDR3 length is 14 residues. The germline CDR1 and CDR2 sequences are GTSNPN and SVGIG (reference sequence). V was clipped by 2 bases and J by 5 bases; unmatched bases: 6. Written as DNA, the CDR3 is TGTGCCTGGAGTCCCCGGGACAGAGAAAACATTCAGTACTTC. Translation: CAWSPRDRENIQYF.

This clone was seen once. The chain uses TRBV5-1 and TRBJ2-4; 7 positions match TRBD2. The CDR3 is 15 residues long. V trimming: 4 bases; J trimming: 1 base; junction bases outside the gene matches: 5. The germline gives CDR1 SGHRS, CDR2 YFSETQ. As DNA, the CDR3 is TGCGCCAGCAGCCTAAACGGGGGGGCCAAAAACATTCAGTACTTC. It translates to CASSLNGGAKNIQYF. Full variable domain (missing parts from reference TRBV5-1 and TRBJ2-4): KAGVTQTPRYLIKTRGQQVTLSCSPISGHRSVSWYQQTPGQGLQFLFEYFSETQRNKGNFPGRFSGRQFSNSRSEMNVSTLELGDSALYLCASSLNGGAKNIQYFGAGTRLSVL.

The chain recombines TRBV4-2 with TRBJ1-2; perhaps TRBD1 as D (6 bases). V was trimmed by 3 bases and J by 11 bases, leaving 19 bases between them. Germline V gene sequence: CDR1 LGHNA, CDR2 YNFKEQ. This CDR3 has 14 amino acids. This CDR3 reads CASSQERRGGRYTF. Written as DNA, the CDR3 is TGTGCCAGCAGCCAGGAACGGAGGGGGGGGCGGTACACCTTC.

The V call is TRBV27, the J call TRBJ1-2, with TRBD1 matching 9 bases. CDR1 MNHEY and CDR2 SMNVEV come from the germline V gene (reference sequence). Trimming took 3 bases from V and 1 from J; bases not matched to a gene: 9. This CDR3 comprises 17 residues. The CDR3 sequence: CASSFGQGTGSNYGYTF. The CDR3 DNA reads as TGTGCCAGCAGTTTCGGACAGGGGACTGGGAGTAACTATGGCTACACCTTC.

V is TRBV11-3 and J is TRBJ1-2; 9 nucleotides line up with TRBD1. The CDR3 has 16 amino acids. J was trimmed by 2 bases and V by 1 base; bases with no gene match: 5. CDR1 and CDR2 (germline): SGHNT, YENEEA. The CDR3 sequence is CASSLGGTGINYGYTF. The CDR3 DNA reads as TGTGCCAGCAGCTTAGGAGGGACAGGGATAAACTATGGCTACACCTTC. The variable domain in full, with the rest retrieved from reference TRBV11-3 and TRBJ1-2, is EAGVVQSPRYKIIEKKQPVAFWCNPISGHNTLYWYLQNLGQGPELLIRYENEEAVDDSQLPKDRFSAERLKGVDSTLKIQPAELGDSAVYLCASSLGGTGINYGYTFGSGTRLTVV.

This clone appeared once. The CDR3 here is CASSIGSGGSSYNEQFF. The CDR3 DNA is TGTGCCAGTAGTATTGGATCCGGGGGTAGCTCCTACAATGAGCAGTTCTTC. The chain couples TRBV19 to TRBJ2-1; D is possibly TRBD2 (6 bases). Trimming shortened V by 3 bases and J by 0 bases, and 15 bases separated the two germline ends. Germline-derived CDR1 and CDR2 are LNHDA and SQIVND (reference sequence). The CDR3 extends over 17 amino acids.

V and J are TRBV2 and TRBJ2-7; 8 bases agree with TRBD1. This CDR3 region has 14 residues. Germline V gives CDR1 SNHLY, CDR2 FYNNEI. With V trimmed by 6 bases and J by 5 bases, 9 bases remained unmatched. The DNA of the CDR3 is TGTGCCAGCAGGGACCGAGCAGGGGGCGACGAGCAGTACTTC. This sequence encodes CASRDRAGGDEQYF.

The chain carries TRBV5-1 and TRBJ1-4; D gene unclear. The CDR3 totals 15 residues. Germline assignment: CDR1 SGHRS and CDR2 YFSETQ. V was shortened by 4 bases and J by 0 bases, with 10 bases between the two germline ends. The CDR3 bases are TGCGCCAGCAGCCCCGGATATGCAACTAATGAAAAACTGTTTTTT. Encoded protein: CASSPGYATNEKLFF.

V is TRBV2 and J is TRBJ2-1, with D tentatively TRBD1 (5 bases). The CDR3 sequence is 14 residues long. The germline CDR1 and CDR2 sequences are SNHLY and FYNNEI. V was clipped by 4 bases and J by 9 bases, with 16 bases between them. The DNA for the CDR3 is TGTGCCAGCAGTGTCGCCAGGCAGGGAACTGAGCAGTTCTTC. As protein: CASSVARQGTEQFF.

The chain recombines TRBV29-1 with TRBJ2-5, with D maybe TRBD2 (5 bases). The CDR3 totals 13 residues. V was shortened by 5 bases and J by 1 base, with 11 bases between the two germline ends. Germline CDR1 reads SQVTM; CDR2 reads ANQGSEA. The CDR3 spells CSVRPGVQETQYF. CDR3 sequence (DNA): TGCAGCGTTCGGCCCGGGGTCCAAGAGACCCAGTACTTC.